This TCR beta chain appears in the sequencing data of a study of blood T cells in healthy people across ages. CDR3 length equals 15 residues. V was shortened by 4 bases and J by 1 base, with 12 bases between the two germline ends. Germline lookup yields CDR1 LGHNA and CDR2 YSLEER. A second 7 to 11 cycle PCR used barcoded and J-beta primers. TCRdb passed the 5' RACE reads through MiXCR, listing each CDR3 protein once. The table has 600,000 to 850,000 distinct CDR3 sequences, about 25% seen once. Drawing of peripheral blood yielded roughly 10 milliliters from each donor. These data also featured in a second study, about T cells of mothers and their children.

The TCR sequence derives from a boy under 18 in good health. Material for sequencing was blood. The J gene is TRBJ2-3, the V gene TRBV4-3; the D is unclear. DNA for the CDR3: TGCGCCAGCAGCCTTCTGTCGAAAGGCACAGATACGCAGTATTTT. It encodes CASSLLSKGTDTQYF.